This TCR beta chain was found in a study of T cell changes during pregnancy in multiple sclerosis. TCRdb keeps only in-frame clones here, not all; method: immunoSEQ multiplex PCR. The data contain around 40,000 clones, about 90% of them singletons. The sample holds one count of this clone. Germline CDR1 is MNHNS and CDR2 is SASEGT. The CDR3 sequence is 12 residues long. V was shortened by 10 bases and J by 8 bases, with 15 bases between the two germline ends. The clonotype originates from a female donor with multiple sclerosis, enrolled in a pregnancy study. The chain combines TRBV6-1 with TRBJ1-3; D unresolved. Sequencing used CD4+ T cells from peripheral blood mononuclear cells, obtained in the third trimester of pregnancy. CDR3 sequence: CATSSVEDTIYF. CDR3 DNA sequence: TGTGCCACCTCCTCTGTTGAGGACACCATATATTTT.